A selection of T cell receptor beta chains follows, all from one sample in a study of T cells in tuberculosis. Repertoires were generated with immunoSEQ multiplex PCR, while TCRdb's copy carries only in-frame clones and drops some. This sample yields roughly 34,000 clones, of which over 85% are seen a single time; more than 9.5% belongs to the top ten. The sequencing here drew on PBMCs, taken at tuberculosis diagnosis. The receptor source for this set is an adult with tuberculosis. The CDR3 runs from the conserved cysteine through the conserved F or W. A D gene is named only where the DNA matches it firmly. The size of a clone is reported for some rows only, either as once, few or many, or as a class for expanded clones.

. | . | TRBJ1-1 | TRBV10-3 | CAISGDRNTEAFF | TGTGCCATCAGTGGAGACAGAAACACTGAAGCTTTCTTT
. | . | TRBJ1-4 | TRBV21-1 | CASSRPDRASNEKLFF | TGTGCCAGCAGCAGACCTGACAGGGCATCTAATGAAAAACTGTTTTTT
TRBD1 | few | TRBJ1-2 | TRBV29-1 | CSVDPSGTGGDGYTF | TGCAGCGTTGACCCTTCCGGGACAGGGGGCGATGGCTACACCTTC
. | . | TRBJ2-7 | TRBV19 | CASSPGVAYEQYF | TGTGCCAGTAGTCCGGGGGTAGCTTACGAGCAGTACTTC
. | . | TRBJ2-2 | TRBV28 | CASSASTGELFF | TGTGCCAGCAGTGCTAGCACCGGGGAGCTGTTTTTT
TRBD2 | . | TRBJ2-3 | TRBV27 | CASRLTGGRHTQYF | TGTGCCAGCAGACTAACGGGAGGGCGGCATACGCAGTATTTT
TRBD1 | . | TRBJ2-7 | TRBV10-1 | CASSSSTGTGVDEQYF | TGCGCCAGCAGTTCCTCGACCGGGACAGGGGTAGACGAGCAGTACTTC
. | once | TRBJ2-5 | TRBV11-2 | CASSLSYSSQETQYF | TGTGCCAGCAGCTTAAGCTACAGTTCCCAAGAGACCCAGTACTTC
TRBD1 | . | TRBJ2-7 | TRBV6-1 | CASSDLSRTGSYEQYF | TGTGCCAGCAGTGATCTCTCTAGGACAGGGTCCTACGAGCAGTACTTC
TRBD1 | . | TRBJ2-1 | TRBV27 | CASSRSGGALYNEQFF | TGTGCCAGCAGTCGGTCAGGGGGAGCCCTCTACAATGAGCAGTTCTTC
. | . | TRBJ1-3 | TRBV19 | CASRQDLSGNTIYF | TGTGCCAGTAGACAGGACCTCTCTGGAAACACCATATATTTT
. | . | TRBJ1-1 | TRBV5-1 | CASSLSGLPNTEAFF | TGCGCCAGCAGCTTATCAGGCCTCCCGAACACTGAAGCTTTCTTT
. | . | TRBJ2-3 | TRBV19 | CASQLAVSTDTQYF | TGTGCCAGTCAACTAGCAGTTAGCACAGATACGCAGTATTTT
TRBD2 | . | TRBJ2-1 | TRBV30 | CAWSVPSGGTYNEQFF | TGTGCCTGGAGTGTACCGAGCGGGGGGACCTACAATGAGCAGTTCTTC
. | few | TRBJ1-1 | TRBV19 | CASTRDRNTEAFF | TGTGCCAGTACCAGGGATCGGAATACTGAAGCTTTCTTT
. | . | TRBJ1-4 | TRBV25-1 | CASSEWGQPNEKLFF | TGTGCCAGCAGTGAATGGGGGCAGCCTAATGAAAAACTGTTTTTT
. | . | TRBJ2-7 | TRBV30 | CAWAAGGSYEQYF | TGTGCCTGGGCAGCCGGGGGCTCCTACGAGCAGTACTTC
TRBD2 | . | TRBJ2-7 | TRBV7-8 | CASSLGAAGVHYEQYF | TGTGCCAGCAGCTTAGGGGCGGCGGGAGTTCACTACGAGCAGTACTTC
. | once | TRBJ2-6 | TRBV5-1 | CASSSGGANVLTF | TGCGCCAGCAGTTCCGGTGGGGCCAACGTCCTGACTTTC
. | . | TRBJ2-1 | TRBV10-3 | CANGGLDYNEQFF | TGTGCCAACGGAGGACTGGATTACAATGAGCAGTTCTTC
TRBD2 | . | TRBJ2-7 | TRBV27 | CASSFKRGSGSSYEQYF | TGTGCCAGCAGTTTCAAGAGGGGGAGCGGGAGCTCCTACGAGCAGTACTTC
. | . | TRBJ1-2 | TRBV2 | CASSWVQGGDYGYTF | TGTGCCAGCAGCTGGGTCCAGGGCGGAGACTATGGCTACACCTTC